This T cell receptor (beta chain) emerged from a study of CD8+ T cells in alopecia areata. Trimming took off 6 bases at V and 6 bases at J, with 15 bases between the two ends. Germline-derived CDR1 and CDR2 are PRHDT and FYEKMQ (reference sequence). CDR3 length: 14 amino acids. Reverse transcription of extracted RNA yielded cDNA, which provided the sequencing template. Assay: immunoSEQ multiplex PCR; the TCRdb copy retains only in-frame clones and omits some. The repertoire holds about 74,000 clones, with over 25% as singletons. Described treatment: oral pan-JAK inhibitor, 5-10 mg twice daily. This clone was found many times. Its antigen remains unidentified. The study, taken as a whole, reports: Administration of tofacitinib significantly diminished scalp clonality and expanded CD8+ clones within the top 100. Scalp sequencing captures resident alphabeta T cells of normal skin too. Normal scalp had lower clonality than lesional scalp, with alopecia totalis/universalis lesions showing this most strongly. A great number of expanded lesional clones endured in scalp and blood during tofacitinib.

The receptor comes from a human donor with alopecia areata. The V call is TRBV13, the J call TRBJ2-1; D may be TRBD2 (5 bases). The sample here was CD8+ T cells sorted from blood, taken at week 4, from a patient treated with tofacitinib. The CDR3 reads CASSYTREGNEQFF. The CDR3 DNA is TGTGCCAGCAGTTACACACGGGAAGGCAATGAGCAGTTCTTC.